These T cell receptor beta chains were read from a single sample in a study of CD8+CD57+ T cells in acquired aplastic anemia. TCRdb reanalysed the reads using MiXCR and keeps one entry per CDR3 protein. The sample yields 62,000 or so distinct CDR3 sequences, 45% to 60% seen once. The sequenced sample consisted of sorted CD4+, CD8+, or CD8+CD57+ T cells (not recorded which) from PBMCs. The receptors derive from a human donor in good health, serving as a control. Each CDR3 is given without its conserved first and last residue. Fields, in order: V gene, CDR3 length, J gene, CDR3 protein.

TRBV15	11	TRBJ1-2	ATSSPQGDGYT
TRBV19	10	TRBJ2-7	ASSLRGGEQY
TRBV6-1	13	TRBJ1-2	ASSEGQATVYGYT
TRBV7-6	13	TRBJ2-1	ASSLGTVRYIEQS
TRBV9	12	TRBJ2-7	ASSVGGSSYEQY
TRBV7-9	11	TRBJ1-2	ASSFGRSSGYT
TRBV15	12	TRBJ2-5	ATSKGSGPETQY
TRBV19	12	TRBJ2-3	ASSIRSFPDTQY
TRBV7-2	13	TRBJ1-2	ASSRSARHNYGYT
TRBV7-8	13	TRBJ2-3	ASSLVSGYTDTQY
TRBV5-1	12	TRBJ1-1	ASSFDPRNTEAF
TRBV5-1	13	TRBJ2-5	ASSKGAGGPETQY
TRBV20-1	10	TRBJ1-2	SAPTAARGYT
TRBV7-8	11	TRBJ2-3	ASSLAVTDTQY
TRBV5-5	12	TRBJ2-5	ASSLGSYQETQY
TRBV5-4	11	TRBJ2-7	ASSFGLAYEQY
TRBV15	13	TRBJ2-7	ATSRTSGGSYEQY
TRBV6-1	13	TRBJ2-7	ASSDGLAGSYEQY
TRBV15	10	TRBJ1-4	ATSLRREKLF
TRBV7-9	10	TRBJ2-7	ASSEETTEQY
TRBV7-6	11	TRBJ1-1	ASSLGGGTEAF
TRBV7-9	11	TRBJ1-2	ASTFFPGGGYT
TRBV5-6	12	TRBJ1-5	ASKKTPSNQPQH
TRBV2	12	TRBJ2-1	ASCGVVNYNEQF
TRBV2	12	TRBJ1-4	ASSEQQHNEKLF
TRBV20-1	11	TRBJ2-7	SARRDSSYEQY